This T cell receptor beta chain was retrieved from a study of shared clonotypes between healthy human individuals. Naive CD4+ cells were CD45RA-selected; the remaining cells were memory. Germline V gene data show CDR1 as SGHTS and CDR2 as YDEGEE. With V trimmed by 0 bases and J by 10 bases, 7 bases remained unmatched. The CDR3 runs to 15 residues. About 30,000 T cell genomes, or roughly 200 ng DNA, went into the sorted-subset replicate PCRs. The method was immunoSEQ multiplex PCR; TCRdb's version includes in-frame clones alone and lacks a portion of them. The sample consists of under 2.5 million clones, about 90% of them appearing once.

The sequence was collected from a young man in good health. Some clones in this sample may be carry-over from other donors' samples. The chain has TRBV5-8 and TRBJ1-6; 7 bases are shared with TRBD1. Source material: naive CD4+ T cells from PBMCs. Subset: CD45RA+ positively selected. CDR3 sequence (DNA): TGTGCCAGCAGCTTGGCGGGACAGTTGAGCTCACCCCTCCACTTT. Its translation: CASSLAGQLSSPLHF.